This T cell receptor (beta chain) is from a study of CD8 T cells in Susac syndrome. The V gene's germline CDR1 is SGHDT and CDR2 YYEEEE. This CDR3 comprises 15 residues. The RNA, about 0.45 to 1 ug, was put through reverse transcription using random hexamers. TCRdb re-analysed the immunoSEQ multiplex PCR reads in MiXCR, keeping a single row per CDR3 protein. Of roughly 88,000 distinct CDR3 sequences in the sample, 95% to 96% were seen once. V and J are TRBV5-6 and TRBJ2-2; D remains ambiguous. The receptor was isolated from a human donor with Susac syndrome. Sample: CD8+ T cells from PBMCs. CDR3 nucleotides: TGTGCTGCAGGCGAGAGGTTCGCGAACACCGGGGAGCTGTTTTTT. It is translated as CAAGERFANTGELFF.